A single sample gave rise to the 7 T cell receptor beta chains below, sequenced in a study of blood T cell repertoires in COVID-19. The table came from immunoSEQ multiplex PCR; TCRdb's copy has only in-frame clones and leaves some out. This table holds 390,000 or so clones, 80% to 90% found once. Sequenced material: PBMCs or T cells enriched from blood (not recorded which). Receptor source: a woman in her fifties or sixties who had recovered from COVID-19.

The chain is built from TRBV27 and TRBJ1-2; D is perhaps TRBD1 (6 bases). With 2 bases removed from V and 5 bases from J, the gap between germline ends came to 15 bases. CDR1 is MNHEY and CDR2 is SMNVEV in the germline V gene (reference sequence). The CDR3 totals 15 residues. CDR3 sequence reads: CASSLRGAQRYGYTF. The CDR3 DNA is TGTGCCAGCAGTTTACGGGGGGCACAGCGGTATGGCTACACCTTC.

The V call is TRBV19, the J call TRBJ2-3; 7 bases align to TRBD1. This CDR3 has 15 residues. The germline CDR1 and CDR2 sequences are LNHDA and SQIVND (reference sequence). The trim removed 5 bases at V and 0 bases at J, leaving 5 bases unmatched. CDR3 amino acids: CASSESGQSTDTQYF. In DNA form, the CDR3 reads TGTGCCAGTAGTGAGTCGGGACAGAGCACAGATACGCAGTATTTT.

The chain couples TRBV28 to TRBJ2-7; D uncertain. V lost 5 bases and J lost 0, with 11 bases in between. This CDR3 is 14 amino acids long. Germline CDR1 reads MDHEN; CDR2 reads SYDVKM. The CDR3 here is CASSTEIASYEQYF. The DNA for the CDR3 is TGTGCCAGCAGTACAGAAATCGCCTCCTACGAGCAGTACTTC. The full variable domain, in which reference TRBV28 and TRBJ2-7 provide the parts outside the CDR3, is DVKVTQSSRYLVKRTGEKVFLECVQDMDHENMFWYRQDPGLGLRLIYFSYDVKMKEKGDIPEGYSVSREKKERFSLILESASTNQTSMYLCASSTEIASYEQYFGPGTRLTVT.

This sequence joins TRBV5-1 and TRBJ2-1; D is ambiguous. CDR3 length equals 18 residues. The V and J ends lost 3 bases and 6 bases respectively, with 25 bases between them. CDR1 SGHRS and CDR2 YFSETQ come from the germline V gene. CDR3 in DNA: TGCGCCAGCAGCTCAAAAGTGGCCAGCGTCACTTTTGTCAATGAGCAGTTCTTC. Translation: CASSSKVASVTFVNEQFF.

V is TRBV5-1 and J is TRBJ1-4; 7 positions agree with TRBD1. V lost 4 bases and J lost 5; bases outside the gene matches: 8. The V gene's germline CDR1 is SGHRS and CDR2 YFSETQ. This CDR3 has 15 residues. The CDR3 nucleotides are TGCGCCAGCAGCGACCCGGGACAGAAGAATGAAAAACTGTTTTTT. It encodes CASSDPGQKNEKLFF.

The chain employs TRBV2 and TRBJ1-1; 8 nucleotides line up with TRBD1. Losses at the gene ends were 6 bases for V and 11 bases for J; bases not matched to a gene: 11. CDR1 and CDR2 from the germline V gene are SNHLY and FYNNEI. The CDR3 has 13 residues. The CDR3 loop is CASRQQDRGLAFF. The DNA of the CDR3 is TGTGCCAGCAGGCAACAAGACAGGGGTTTGGCTTTCTTT.

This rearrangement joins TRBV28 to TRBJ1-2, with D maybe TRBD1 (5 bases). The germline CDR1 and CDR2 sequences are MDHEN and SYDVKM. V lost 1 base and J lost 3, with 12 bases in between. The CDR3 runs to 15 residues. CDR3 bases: TGTGCCAGCAGTTTATACGGCAGGGAACACTATGGCTACACCTTC. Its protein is CASSLYGREHYGYTF.